The rows below give T cell receptor beta chains drawn from one sample of a study of human T cells and chemical hapten exposure. TCRdb reprocessed the RACE reads with MiXCR, giving one entry per CDR3 protein. The sample contains some 91,000 distinct CDR3 sequences, roughly 12% of which appear only once. The specimen was whole blood, collected in connection with sensitization to the hapten diphenylcyclopropenone (DPC). The receptors were sampled from a woman aged 40 to 49 with alopecia areata. Some clones in this sample may be carry-over from other donors' samples. CDR3s include the opening cysteine and the closing phenylalanine or tryptophan.

>TRBV5-1
CARSSRANEGGEQYF
>TRBV29-1
CSVDRTERNEQFF
>TRBV20-1
CSASRRGGTGELFF
>TRBV29-1
CSGFGQGLETQYF
>TRBV3-1
CASSQDHSLRQYF
>TRBV10-3
CAISELAGAYEQYF
>TRBV5-1
CASSPRPQNLVSGNTIYF
>TRBV12-3/TRBV12-4
CASSSPGLAKYEQYF
>TRBV6-6
CASSYTPQGGSDTQYF
>TRBV9
CASTPGGWEPGELFF
>TRBV5-1
CASSLDSSEEQFF
>TRBV12-3/TRBV12-4
CASSLGHGGYNEQFF
>TRBV7-8
CASSFRAGTGVSYEQYF
>TRBV29-1
CSVLRTGDFNTEAFF
>TRBV6-5
CASSYSRAQLQETQYF
>TRBV7-7
CARNQRDTDTQYF